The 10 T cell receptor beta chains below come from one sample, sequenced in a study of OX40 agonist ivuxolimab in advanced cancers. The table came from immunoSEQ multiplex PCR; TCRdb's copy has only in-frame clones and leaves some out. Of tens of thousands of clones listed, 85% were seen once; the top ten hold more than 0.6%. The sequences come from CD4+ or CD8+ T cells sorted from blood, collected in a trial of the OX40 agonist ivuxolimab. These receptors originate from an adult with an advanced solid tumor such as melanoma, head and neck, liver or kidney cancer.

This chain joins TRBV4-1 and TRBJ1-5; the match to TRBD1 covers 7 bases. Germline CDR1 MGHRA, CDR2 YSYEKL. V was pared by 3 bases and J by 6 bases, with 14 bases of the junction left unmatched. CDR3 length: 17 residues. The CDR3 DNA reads TGCGCCAGCAGCCACGTAGTGAGGGGGCGCCGGGGTCAGCCCCAGCATTTT. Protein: CASSHVVRGRRGQPQHF.

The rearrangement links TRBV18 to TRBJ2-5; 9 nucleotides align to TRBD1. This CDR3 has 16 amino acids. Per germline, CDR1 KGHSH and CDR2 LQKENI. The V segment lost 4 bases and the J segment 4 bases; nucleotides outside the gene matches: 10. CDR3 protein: CASSLSRDRVRETQYF. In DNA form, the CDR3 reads TGTGCCAGCTCACTATCTCGGGACAGGGTTCGAGAGACCCAGTACTTC. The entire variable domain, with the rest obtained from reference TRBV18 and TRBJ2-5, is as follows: NAGVMQNPRHLVRRRGQEARLRCSPMKGHSHVYWYRQLPEEGLKFMVYLQKENIIDESGMPKERFSAEFPKEGPSILRIQQVVRGDSAAYFCASSLSRDRVRETQYFGPGTRLLVL.

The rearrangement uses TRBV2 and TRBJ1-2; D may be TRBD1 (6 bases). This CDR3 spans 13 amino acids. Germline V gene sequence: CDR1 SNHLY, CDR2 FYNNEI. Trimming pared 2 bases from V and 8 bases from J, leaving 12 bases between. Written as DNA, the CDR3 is TGTGCCAGCAGTGAAACAGGGAAGAACGGCTACACCTTC. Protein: CASSETGKNGYTF.

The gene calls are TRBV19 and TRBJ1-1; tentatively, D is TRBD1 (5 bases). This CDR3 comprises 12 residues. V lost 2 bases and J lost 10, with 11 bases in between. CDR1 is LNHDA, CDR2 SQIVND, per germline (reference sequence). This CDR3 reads CASSIPQGRAFF. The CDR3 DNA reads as TGTGCCAGTAGTATACCCCAGGGACGAGCTTTCTTT.

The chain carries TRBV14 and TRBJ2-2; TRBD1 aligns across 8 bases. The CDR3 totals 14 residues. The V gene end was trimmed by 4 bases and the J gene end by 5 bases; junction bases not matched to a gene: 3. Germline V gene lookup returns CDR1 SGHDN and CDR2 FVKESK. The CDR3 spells CASSRQGATGELFF. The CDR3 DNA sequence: TGTGCCAGCAGCCGTCAGGGGGCTACCGGGGAGCTGTTTTTT.

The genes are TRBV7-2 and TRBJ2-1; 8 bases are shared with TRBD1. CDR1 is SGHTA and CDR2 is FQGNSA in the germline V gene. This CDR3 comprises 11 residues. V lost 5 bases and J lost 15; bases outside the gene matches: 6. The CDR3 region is CASSATGGWFF. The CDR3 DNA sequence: TGTGCCAGCAGCGCCACAGGGGGTTGGTTCTTC.

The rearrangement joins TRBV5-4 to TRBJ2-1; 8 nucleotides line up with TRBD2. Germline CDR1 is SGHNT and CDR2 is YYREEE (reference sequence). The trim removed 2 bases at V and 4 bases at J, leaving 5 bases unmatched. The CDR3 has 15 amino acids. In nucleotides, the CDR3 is TGTGCCAGCAGCTTAACGGGGGGGACGTACAATGAGCAGTTCTTC. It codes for CASSLTGGTYNEQFF.

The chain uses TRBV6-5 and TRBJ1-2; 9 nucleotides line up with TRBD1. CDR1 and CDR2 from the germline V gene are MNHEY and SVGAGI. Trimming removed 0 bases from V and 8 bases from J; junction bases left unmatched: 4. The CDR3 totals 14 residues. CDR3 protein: CASSYSQGAGGYTF. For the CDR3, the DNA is TGTGCCAGCAGTTACTCACAGGGGGCGGGCGGCTACACCTTC.

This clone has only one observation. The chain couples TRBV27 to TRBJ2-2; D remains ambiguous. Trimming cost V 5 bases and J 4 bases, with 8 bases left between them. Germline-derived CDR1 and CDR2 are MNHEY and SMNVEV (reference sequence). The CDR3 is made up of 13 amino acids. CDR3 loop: CASSRYGTGELFF. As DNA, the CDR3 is TGTGCCAGCAGTCGGTATGGCACCGGGGAGCTGTTTTTT.

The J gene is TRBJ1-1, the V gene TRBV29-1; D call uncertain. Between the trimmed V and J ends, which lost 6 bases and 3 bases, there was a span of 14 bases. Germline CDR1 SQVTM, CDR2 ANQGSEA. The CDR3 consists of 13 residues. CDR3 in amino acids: CSVVAQWDTEAFF. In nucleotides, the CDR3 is TGCAGCGTCGTCGCTCAATGGGACACTGAAGCTTTCTTT.